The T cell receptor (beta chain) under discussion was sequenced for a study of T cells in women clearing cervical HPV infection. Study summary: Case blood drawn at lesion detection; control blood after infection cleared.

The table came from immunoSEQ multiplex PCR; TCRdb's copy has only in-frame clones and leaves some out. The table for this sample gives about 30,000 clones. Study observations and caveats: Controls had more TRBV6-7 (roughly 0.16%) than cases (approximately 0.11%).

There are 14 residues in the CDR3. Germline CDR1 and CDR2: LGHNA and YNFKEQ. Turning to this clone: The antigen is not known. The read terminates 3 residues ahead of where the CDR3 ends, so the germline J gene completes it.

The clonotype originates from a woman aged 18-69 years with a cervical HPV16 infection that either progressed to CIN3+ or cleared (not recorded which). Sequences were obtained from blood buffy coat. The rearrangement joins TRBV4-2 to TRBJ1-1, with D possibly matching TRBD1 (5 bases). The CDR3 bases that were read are TGTGCCAGCAGCCAAGACTCCCCAGGGCCGGTG. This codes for CASSQDSPGPV. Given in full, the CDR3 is CASSQDSPGPVAFF.